Listed here are 15 T cell receptor beta chains from one sample, sequenced in a study of T cells expressing NK-cell markers (dated by TCRdb to 2020 to 2021). The receptor library was made with 5' RACE. Sequencing instrument: Illumina HiSeq 2000. Based on TCRdb reprocessing of the reads, there is one entry per CDR3 protein sequence, and DNA is missing. The sample table on file contains about 450,000 distinct CDR3 sequences. The ten largest clones add up to under 7.5% of the sample. Input material: blood T cells: a sorted CD56 or NKG2C T cell subset, CD4+ or CD8+ T cells, or bulk PBMC T cells (not recorded which). These receptors were taken from a woman between 18 and 69 years old in good health.

This chain joins TRBV3-1 and TRBJ2-7; with no DNA, the TCRdb D assignment of TRBD2 cannot be verified. Germline CDR1 reads LGHDT; CDR2 reads YNNKEL (reference sequence). The CDR3 consists of 17 residues. This CDR3 reads CASSQGLREGGSYEQYF.

This chain uses TRBV7-2 with TRBJ2-1; the D call of TRBD2 rests on TCRdb alone, since no DNA is present to check it. The CDR3 runs 15 residues. CDR1 and CDR2 from the germline V gene are SGHTA and FQGNSA. The CDR3 sequence: CASSGTSGRDNEQFF.

The V call is TRBV20-1, the J call TRBJ2-3. Germline V CDR1 and CDR2: DFQATT, SNEGSKA (reference sequence). CDR3 length: 15 residues. The CDR3 loop reads CSARDLAEPTDTQYF.

This rearrangement joins TRBV28 to TRBJ2-1. The CDR3 is 11 amino acids. Germline V gene data show CDR1 as MDHEN and CDR2 as SYDVKM. CDR3 sequence: CASSLSGKRFF.

The chain carries TRBV28 and TRBJ1-2; TCRdb reports TRBD1, a call that lacks DNA to check it against. The V gene's germline CDR1 is MDHEN and CDR2 SYDVKM. The CDR3 is 14 residues long. The CDR3 loop reads CASSLTGYNYGYTF.

The genes are TRBV30 and TRBJ2-5. Germline-derived CDR1 and CDR2 are GTSNPN and SVGIG (reference sequence). This CDR3 contains 11 residues. Here the CDR3 reads CAWTDQETQYF.

V usage is TRBV4-3 and J usage is TRBJ2-3; checking the TCRdb D call of TRBD1 is not possible without DNA. This CDR3 is built from 13 residues. Germline V CDR1 and CDR2: LGHNA, YSLEER. The CDR3 spells CASSQDWGGTQYF.

The V call is TRBV5-4, the J call TRBJ1-1. The CDR3 has 14 amino acids. Germline V gene data show CDR1 as SGHNT and CDR2 as YYREEE (reference sequence). The CDR3 is CASSLGRANTEAFF.

The V gene is TRBV3-1, the J gene TRBJ1-1. Germline values: CDR1 LGHDT, CDR2 YNNKEL (reference sequence). The CDR3 runs 15 residues. The CDR3 reads CASSHSLPAGAEAFF. The entire variable domain, with the rest obtained from reference TRBV3-1 and TRBJ1-1, is as follows: DTAVSQTPKYLVTQMGNDKSIKCEQNLGHDTMYWYKQDSKKFLKIMFSYNNKELIINETVPNRFSPKSPDKAHLNLHINSLELGDSAVYFCASSHSLPAGAEAFFGQGTRLTVV.

V gene TRBV7-9 combines with J gene TRBJ1-1. Germline CDR1 is SEHNR and CDR2 is FQNEAQ (reference sequence). The CDR3 has 15 residues. The CDR3 sequence: CASSLVAALDTEAFF.

CDR3 amino acids: CASSLTGSDTQYF. This chain uses TRBV7-3 with TRBJ2-3. CDR3 size: 13 residues. CDR1 is SGHTA and CDR2 is FQGTGA in the germline V gene.

The chain is built from TRBV20-1 and TRBJ1-5. This CDR3 has 14 amino acids. CDR1 is DFQATT, CDR2 SNEGSKA, per germline (reference sequence). The CDR3 loop reads CSASLQLTQQPQHF.

This chain links TRBV19 with TRBJ2-2. Germline-derived CDR1 and CDR2 are LNHDA and SQIVND (reference sequence). This CDR3 has 14 residues. The CDR3 loop reads CASRHRTNTGELFF.

The chain combines TRBV20-1 with TRBJ2-1; TCRdb's D call, TRBD2, is unchecked because there is no DNA. The CDR3 runs to 14 residues. CDR1 DFQATT and CDR2 SNEGSKA come from the germline V gene (reference sequence). The CDR3 here is CSATGTSTYNEQFF.

The rearrangement links TRBV4-3 to TRBJ1-1; TCRdb's D call of TRBD1 is untestable without DNA. Germline loops: CDR1 LGHNA, CDR2 YSLEER. The CDR3 has 15 amino acids. CDR3 loop: CASSQLTGKNTDAFF.